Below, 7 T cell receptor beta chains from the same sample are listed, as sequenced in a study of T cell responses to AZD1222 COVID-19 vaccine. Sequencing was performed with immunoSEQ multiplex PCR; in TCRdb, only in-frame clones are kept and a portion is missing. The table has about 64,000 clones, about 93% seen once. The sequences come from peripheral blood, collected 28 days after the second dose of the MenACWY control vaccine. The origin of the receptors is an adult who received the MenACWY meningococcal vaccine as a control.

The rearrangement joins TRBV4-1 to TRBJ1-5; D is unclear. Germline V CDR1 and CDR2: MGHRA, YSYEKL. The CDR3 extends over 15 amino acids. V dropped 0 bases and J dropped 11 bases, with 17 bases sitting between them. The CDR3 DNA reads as TGCGCCAGCAGCCAAGAATCGAGAGGGAGCAAGACCCAGCATTTT. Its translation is CASSQESRGSKTQHF.

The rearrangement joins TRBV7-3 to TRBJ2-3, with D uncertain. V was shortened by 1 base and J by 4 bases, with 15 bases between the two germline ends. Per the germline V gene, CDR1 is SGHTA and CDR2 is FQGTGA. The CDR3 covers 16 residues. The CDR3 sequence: CASSLSPGTHPDTQYF. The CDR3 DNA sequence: TGTGCCAGCAGCTTAAGTCCAGGAACCCACCCAGATACGCAGTATTTT.

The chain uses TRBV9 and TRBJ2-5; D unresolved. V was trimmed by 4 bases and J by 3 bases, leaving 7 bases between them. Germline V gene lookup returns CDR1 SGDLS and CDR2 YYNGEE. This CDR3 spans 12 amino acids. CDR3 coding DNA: TGTGCCAGCAGCCCGGATGAAGAGACCCAGTACTTC. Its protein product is CASSPDEETQYF. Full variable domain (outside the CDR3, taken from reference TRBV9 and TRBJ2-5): DSGVTQTPKHLITATGQRVTLRCSPRSGDLSVYWYQQSLDQGLQFLIQYYNGEERAKGNILERFSAQQFPDLHSELNLSSLELGDSALYFCASSPDEETQYFGPGTRLLVL.

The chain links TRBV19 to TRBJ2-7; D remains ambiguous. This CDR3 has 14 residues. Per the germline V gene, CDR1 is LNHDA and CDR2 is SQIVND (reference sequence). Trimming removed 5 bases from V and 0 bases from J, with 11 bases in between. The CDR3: CASSPTPSSYEQYF. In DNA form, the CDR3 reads TGTGCCAGTAGTCCGACTCCGAGCTCCTACGAGCAGTACTTC.

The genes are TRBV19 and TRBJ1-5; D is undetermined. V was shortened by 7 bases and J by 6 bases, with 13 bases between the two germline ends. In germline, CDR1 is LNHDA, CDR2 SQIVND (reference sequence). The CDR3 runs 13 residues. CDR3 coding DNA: TGTGCCAGTACCCTACCCCCAGGTCAGCCCCAGCATTTT. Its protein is CASTLPPGQPQHF.

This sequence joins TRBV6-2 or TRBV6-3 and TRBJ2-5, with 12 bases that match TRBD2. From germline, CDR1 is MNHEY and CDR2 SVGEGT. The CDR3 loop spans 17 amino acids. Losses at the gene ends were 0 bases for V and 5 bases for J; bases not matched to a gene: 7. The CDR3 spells CASSYSPSGRGRETQYF. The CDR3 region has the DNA TGTGCCAGCAGTTACTCCCCTAGCGGGAGGGGCCGGGAGACCCAGTACTTC.

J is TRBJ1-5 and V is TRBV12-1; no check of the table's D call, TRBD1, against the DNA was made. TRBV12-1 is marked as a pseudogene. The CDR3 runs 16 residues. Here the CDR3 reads CASSSTYRGVNQPQHF. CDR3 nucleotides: TGTGCCAGCAGCTCTACCTACAGGGGGGTGAATCAGCCCCAGCATTTT.